The T cell receptor beta chain described here comes from a study of blood T cell repertoires in COVID-19. Data came from immunoSEQ multiplex PCR; TCRdb stores just in-frame clones and leaves some out. The data hold hundreds of thousands of clones, with roughly 90% observed a single time. Germline V CDR1 and CDR2: MNHEY, SVGAGI. V was pared by 5 bases and J by 7 bases, with 12 bases between. The CDR3 has 13 amino acids. Clinical history as reported by participants underpinned cohort assignment. V and J are TRBV6-5 and TRBJ1-5, with a possible D match to TRBD1 (6 bases). The source is a woman in her twenties or thirties with acute COVID-19. Sequencing was performed on PBMCs or T cells enriched from blood (not recorded which). The CDR3 loop is CASSPRGGQPQHF. CDR3 in DNA: TGTGCCAGCAGTCCCAGGGGAGGGCAGCCCCAGCATTTT.